This T cell receptor beta chain was documented in a study of T cells in localized non-small cell lung cancer. As regards this clone: Its antigen remains unidentified.

Study-wide results and limits: Elevated blood T cell density was associated with longer overall survival. Turning up in adjacent lung were a median approximately 60 of the top 100 tumor clones. Highest T cell clonality was seen in uninvolved adjacent lung, surpassing that measured in tumor. Tumor samples were not multi-region, leaving intratumor heterogeneity unexcluded.

The CDR3 covers 16 residues. V was clipped by 4 bases and J by 10 bases; unmatched bases: 10. Germline V CDR1 and CDR2: MNHEY, SMNVEV (reference sequence). Sequenced by immunoSEQ multiplex PCR; TCRdb stores in-frame clones only, minus some. This sample has about 12,000 clones; about 83% occur once, and the top ten carry 15% to 20%. The sequenced sample was peripheral blood, obtained before any cancer treatment. This chain links TRBV27 with TRBJ2-1, with TRBD2 matching over 13 bases. The sequence was collected from a male donor older than 55 with stage I lung adenocarcinoma. The CDR3 reads CASSSLAGGPSHEQFF. In DNA form, the CDR3 reads TGTGCCAGCAGTTCACTAGCGGGAGGGCCTTCACACGAGCAGTTCTTC.